The 8 T cell receptor beta chains below were found in one sample sequenced in a study of a mutant IDH1 vaccine in newly diagnosed glioma. The antigens of these receptors remain unknown. As to time point: week 47, end of study. Vaccinated patients received 300 ug of mutant IDH1 20-mer peptide per dose, with topical imiquimod. Libraries were prepared by immunoSEQ multiplex PCR; TCRdb keeps only in-frame clonotypes and omits some of them. The sample has tens of thousands of clones, approximately 75% seen once. The sample in question was PBMCs, obtained from a glioma patient whose treatment included an IDH1 peptide vaccine. The receptors were gathered from a man aged 35-49 years with glioma.

The V gene is TRBV19, the J gene TRBJ1-2; 7 nucleotides line up with TRBD1. V dropped 6 bases and J dropped 6; count of bases not matched to a gene: 4. CDR3 size: 12 residues. Germline loops: CDR1 LNHDA, CDR2 SQIVND (reference sequence). The CDR3 here is CASRQGPDGYTF. The CDR3 DNA sequence: TGTGCCAGTAGACAGGGGCCGGATGGCTACACCTTC.

This chain links TRBV7-8 with TRBJ1-5; unclear D gene. The V end was cut by 0 bases, the J end by 5 bases, with 8 bases between. Germline V gives CDR1 SGHVS, CDR2 FQNEAQ. This CDR3 comprises 14 residues. The CDR3: CASSLAPGDQPQHF. CDR3 coding DNA: TGTGCCAGCAGCTTAGCGCCCGGCGATCAGCCCCAGCATTTT.

The chain employs TRBV4-3 and TRBJ2-1; 10 bases map to TRBD2. Germline CDR1 is LGHNA and CDR2 is YSLEER. The CDR3 runs to 15 residues. Trimming took 0 bases from V and 9 from J; bases not matched to a gene: 5. For the CDR3, the DNA is TGCGCCAGCAGCCAAGATCGGCTAGCGGGGGCTGAGCAGTTCTTC. Residues: CASSQDRLAGAEQFF.

The V and J genes are TRBV18 and TRBJ1-1; D call uncertain. Trimming cost V 1 base and J 2 bases, with 11 bases left between them. Germline lookup yields CDR1 KGHSH and CDR2 LQKENI. The CDR3 consists of 15 residues. The CDR3 DNA is TGTGCCAGCTCACCACTTACGACACTTAACACTGAAGCTTTCTTT. This encodes CASSPLTTLNTEAFF.

The CDR3 sequence is CAITPTGGYGYTF. The CDR3 DNA is TGTGCCATCACTCCGACAGGGGGGTATGGCTACACCTTC. The chain is built from TRBV10-3 and TRBJ1-2; 9 bases map to TRBD1. CDR3 length: 13 amino acids. CDR1 ENHRY and CDR2 SYGVKD come from the germline V gene. The V segment lost 7 bases and the J segment 5 bases; nucleotides outside the gene matches: 5.

The chain uses TRBV10-3 and TRBJ2-5; tentatively, D is TRBD1 (5 bases). TRBJ2-7 matches the DNA end more closely, so the J call is doubtful. This CDR3 comprises 13 residues. CDR1 and CDR2 (germline): ENHRY, SYGVKD. DNA of the CDR3: TGTGCCATCACCCCGACAGAGACGGGCGAGCAGTACTTC. Translation gives CAITPTETGEQYF.

V usage is TRBV13 and J usage is TRBJ2-1; tentative D call: TRBD2 (6 bases). This CDR3 spans 13 amino acids. CDR1 and CDR2 from the germline V gene are PRHDT and FYEKMQ (reference sequence). The V end was cut by 5 bases, the J end by 6 bases, with 11 bases between. CDR3 DNA sequence: TGTGCCAGCAGCCTGGGGCGGGGCAATGAGCAGTTCTTC. Protein sequence: CASSLGRGNEQFF.

The V call is TRBV19, the J call TRBJ2-3, with a tentative D call TRBD2 (7 bases). Trimming removed 3 bases at V and 4 bases at J, with 14 bases between. CDR1 LNHDA and CDR2 SQIVND come from the germline V gene (reference sequence). The CDR3 sequence is 15 residues long. CDR3 sequence (DNA): TGTGCCAGTAGTATCGGGGGGCTAGGAGCAGATACGCAGTATTTT. This gives the protein CASSIGGLGADTQYF.